This T cell receptor beta chain was captured by sequencing in a study of blood T cell repertoires in COVID-19. Libraries were prepared by immunoSEQ multiplex PCR; TCRdb keeps only in-frame clonotypes and omits some of them. The table lists roughly 97,000 clones, around nine tenths of them singletons. The CDR3 is 16 amino acids. J was trimmed by 4 bases and V by 1 base; bases with no gene match: 7. Per germline, CDR1 SNHLY and CDR2 FYNNEI. This chain links TRBV2 with TRBJ1-2; TRBD1 matches 9 bases. The TCR was taken from a man aged 60 to 75 with acute or convalescent COVID-19. The specimen was peripheral blood. The CDR3, as DNA: TGTGCCAGCAGTGAAGGGACAGGGGAGATCGTCTATGGCTACACCTTC. Its protein is CASSEGTGEIVYGYTF.